This T cell receptor beta chain is from a study of regulatory T cells in long-lasting Graves disease. Notes on this clonotype: The target antigen is unknown.

RNA from PBMCs was the source of the TCR library. One entry per CDR3 protein, called by TCRdb with MiXCR from the reads. In the table there are approximately 680 distinct CDR3 sequences, 87% of which are singletons. Study observations and caveats: Between persistent patients, 2,500 to 3,500 public clonotypes were shared, exceeding the approximately 940 shared between new patients.

This CDR3 contains 12 residues. CDR1 and CDR2 from the germline V gene are LGHNT and FRNRAP. Trimming shortened V by 7 bases and J by 3 bases, and 7 bases separated the two germline ends. The chain is built from TRBV12-5 and TRBJ2-1; D not resolved. The source is a woman between 18 and 29 years old with Graves disease. Source: peripheral blood mononuclear cells (PBMCs), taken with antithyroid drug treatment, in newly diagnosed or persistent Graves disease (not recorded which). This CDR3 reads CASAEHYNEQFF. In nucleotides, the CDR3 is TGTGCTAGTGCGGAGCACTACAATGAGCAGTTCTTC.